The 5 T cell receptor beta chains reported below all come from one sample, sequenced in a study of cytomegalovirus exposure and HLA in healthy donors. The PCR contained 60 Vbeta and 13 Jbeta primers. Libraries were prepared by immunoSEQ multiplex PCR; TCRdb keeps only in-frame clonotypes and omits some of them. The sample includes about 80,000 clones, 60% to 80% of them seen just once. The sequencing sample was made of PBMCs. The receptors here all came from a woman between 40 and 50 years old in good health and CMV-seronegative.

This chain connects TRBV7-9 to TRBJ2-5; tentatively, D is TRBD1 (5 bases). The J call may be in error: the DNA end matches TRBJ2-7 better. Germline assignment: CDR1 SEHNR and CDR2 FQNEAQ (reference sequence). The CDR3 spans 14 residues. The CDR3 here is CASSLTVPISEQYF. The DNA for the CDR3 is TGTGCCAGCAGCCTGACAGTACCTATTTCCGAGCAGTACTTC.

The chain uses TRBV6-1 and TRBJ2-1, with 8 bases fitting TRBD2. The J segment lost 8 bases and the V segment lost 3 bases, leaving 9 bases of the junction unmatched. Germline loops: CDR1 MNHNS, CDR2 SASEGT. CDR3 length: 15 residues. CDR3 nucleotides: TGTGCCAGCAGTGATTCCCGCGGGGGGATACATGAGCAGTTCTTC. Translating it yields CASSDSRGGIHEQFF.

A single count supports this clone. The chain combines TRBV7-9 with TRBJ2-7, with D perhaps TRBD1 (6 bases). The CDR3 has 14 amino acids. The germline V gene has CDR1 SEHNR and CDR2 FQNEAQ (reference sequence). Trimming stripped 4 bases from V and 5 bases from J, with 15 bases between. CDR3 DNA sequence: TGTGCCAGCAGCTCCCCGACAGGTACCCACGAGCAGTACTTC. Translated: CASSSPTGTHEQYF.

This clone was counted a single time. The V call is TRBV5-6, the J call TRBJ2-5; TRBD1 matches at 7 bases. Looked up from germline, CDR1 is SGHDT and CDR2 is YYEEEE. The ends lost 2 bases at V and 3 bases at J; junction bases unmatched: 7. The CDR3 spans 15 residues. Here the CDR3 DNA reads TGTGCCAGCAGCTTCAGACAGGGTCGAGAAGAGACCCAGTACTTC. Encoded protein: CASSFRQGREETQYF.

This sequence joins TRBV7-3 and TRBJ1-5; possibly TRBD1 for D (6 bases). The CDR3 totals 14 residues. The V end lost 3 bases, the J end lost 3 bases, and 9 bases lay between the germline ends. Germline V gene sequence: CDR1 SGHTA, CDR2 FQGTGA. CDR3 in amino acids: CASSLQGLNQPQHF. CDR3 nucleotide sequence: TGTGCCAGCAGCTTGCAGGGGCTCAATCAGCCCCAGCATTTT.